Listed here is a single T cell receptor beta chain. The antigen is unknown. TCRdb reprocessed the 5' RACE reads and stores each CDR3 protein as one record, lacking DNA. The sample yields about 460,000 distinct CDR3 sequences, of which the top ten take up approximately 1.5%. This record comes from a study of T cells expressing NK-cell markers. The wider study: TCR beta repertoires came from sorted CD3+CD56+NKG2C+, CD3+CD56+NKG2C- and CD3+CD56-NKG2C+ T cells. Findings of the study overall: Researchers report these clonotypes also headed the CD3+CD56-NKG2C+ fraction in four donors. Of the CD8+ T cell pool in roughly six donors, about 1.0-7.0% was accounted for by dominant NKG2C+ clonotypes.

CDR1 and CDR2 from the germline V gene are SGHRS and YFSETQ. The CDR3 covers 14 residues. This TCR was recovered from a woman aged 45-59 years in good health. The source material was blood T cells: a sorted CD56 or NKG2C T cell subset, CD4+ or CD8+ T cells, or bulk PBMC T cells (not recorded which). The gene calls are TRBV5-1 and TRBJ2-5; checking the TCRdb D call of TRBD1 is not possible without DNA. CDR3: CASSAGQGGETQYF.